This T cell receptor beta chain was observed in a study of T cells in Graves' hyperthyroidism and ophthalmopathy. Study details: Peripheral blood sampling occurred at initial diagnosis, before any treatment.

The CDR3 totals 14 residues. CDR1 is LNHDA, CDR2 SQIVND, per germline (reference sequence). Trimming removed 5 bases from V and 5 bases from J, with 15 bases in between. As concerns this clonotype: The antigen remains unidentified.

TCR beta CDR3 region amplification was performed from RNA transcripts. Researchers ran a first-round RT-PCR on the TCR CDR3 using the HTBI primer set. TCRdb fed the multiplex PCR reads into MiXCR, producing one record per CDR3 protein. The sample has about 620,000 distinct CDR3 sequences; around 15% are singletons. Any patient presenting with uncontrolled infection, other autoimmune disease, pregnancy or lactation was left out. General study findings and limits: Most thyroid-expanded clonotypes above 0.001 were also found in blood.

The V call is TRBV19, the J call TRBJ1-1; possible D gene TRBD1, 5 bases. Sample: blood. The sequence came from a woman in her twenties or thirties with Graves' hyperthyroidism. This CDR3 is CASSHRGGGTEAFF. The CDR3 DNA reads as TGTGCCAGTAGTCACCGTGGGGGGGGTACTGAAGCTTTCTTT.